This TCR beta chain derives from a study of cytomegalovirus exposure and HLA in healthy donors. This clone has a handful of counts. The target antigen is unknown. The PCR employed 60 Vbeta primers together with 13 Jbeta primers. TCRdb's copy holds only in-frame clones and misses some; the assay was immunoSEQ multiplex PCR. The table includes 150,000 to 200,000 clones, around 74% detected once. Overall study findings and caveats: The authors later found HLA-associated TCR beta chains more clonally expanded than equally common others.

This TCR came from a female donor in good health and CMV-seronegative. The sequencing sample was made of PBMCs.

For the CDR3, the DNA is TGTGCCAGCAGTCTACTTTTTCAGCTGTTTTTT. Translating gives CASSLLFQLFF. The genes are TRBV2 and TRBJ2-2, with D unclear. This CDR3 comprises 11 residues. CDR1 and CDR2 from the germline V gene are SNHLY and FYNNEI. Trimming cost V 5 bases and J 12 bases, with 10 bases left between them.